The present T cell receptor beta chain was sequenced within a study of vaccination and CD4 T cells after COVID-19. On the study more broadly: Post-COVID samples were collected a median approximately 97 days following diagnosis, spanning 35 to 161. Timing of post-vaccine sample collection was a median roughly 66 days after dose two, with a range of 14 to 241.

The sample's treatment: approximately 9-day PBMC culture with coronavirus spike peptide pools or control peptides (ViraFEST assay). With the Oncomine TCR Beta short-read assay, DNA from cultured CD4+ T cells was sequenced. From the PCR reads, TCRdb called clonotypes with MiXCR, one entry per CDR3 protein. The data contain about 15,000 distinct CDR3 sequences, about 80% of them singletons. A remark on this clonotype: Its antigen is as yet unknown.

Germline V gene data show CDR1 as DFQATT and CDR2 as SNEGSKA (reference sequence). V gave up 3 bases and J gave up 4 bases, with 18 bases separating them. The CDR3 is 15 amino acids. The sample consisted of CD4+ T cells from blood, cultured in vitro. The sequence was collected from a human donor who had recovered from COVID-19. V is TRBV20-1 and J is TRBJ1-2; D perhaps matches TRBD1 (5 bases). The CDR3 sequence: CSASEGVSDRYGYTF. The CDR3 coding sequence is TGCAGTGCTAGTGAAGGGGTTTCGGACCGCTATGGCTACACCTTC.